The present TCR beta chain was sequenced within a study of cytomegalovirus exposure and HLA in healthy donors. 60 Vbeta and 13 Jbeta primers were used in PCR. Measured with immunoSEQ multiplex PCR; TCRdb has only the in-frame clones, and not every one. The repertoire holds 130,000 or so clones, with less than 85% as singletons. The CDR3 has 13 residues. Germline V lookup: CDR1 SGHKS, CDR2 YYEKEE (reference sequence). V lost 2 bases, J lost 7 bases, and 10 bases lay in between. The receptor was isolated from a woman aged 40 to 50 in good health and CMV-seropositive. The sequenced sample consisted of PBMCs. This rearrangement joins TRBV5-5 to TRBJ2-1; D perhaps matches TRBD1 (5 bases). The CDR3 DNA reads TGTGCCAGCAGCTTTAGCAGGGATAATGAGCAGTTCTTC. It encodes CASSFSRDNEQFF.